Each of the 11 T cell receptor beta chains below was sequenced from the same sample in a study of T cell responses to AZD1222 COVID-19 vaccine. Profiled with immunoSEQ multiplex PCR; TCRdb holds only in-frame clones, not every one. This sample has 70,000 or so clones, with about 88% found just once. The sample was peripheral blood, taken on day 0 of AZD1222 vaccination. Receptors originate from an adult in good health.

The genes are TRBV4-1 and TRBJ2-7, with TRBD2 identical over 10 bases. The V and J ends lost 1 base and 7 bases, in that order; junction bases with no gene match: 7. CDR3 length: 15 amino acids. The germline gives CDR1 MGHRA, CDR2 YSYEKL. CDR3 region: CASSQALAGVGEQYF. The CDR3 DNA follows: TGCGCCAGCAGCCAAGCCCTAGCGGGAGTGGGTGAGCAGTACTTC.

The chain is built from TRBV5-6 and TRBJ1-1; D is unclear. V lost 3 bases to trimming and J lost 1 base, with 7 bases between them. There are 13 residues in the CDR3. Per the germline V gene, CDR1 is SGHDT and CDR2 is YYEEEE. The CDR3 sequence is CASSSLGNTEAFF. The CDR3 DNA reads TGTGCCAGCAGCTCGCTGGGGAACACTGAAGCTTTCTTT.

This clone was seen more than once but under ten times. This sequence joins TRBV27 and TRBJ2-5; the match to TRBD2 covers 9 bases. J gave up 5 bases and V 6 bases, and 16 bases lay outside the gene matches. CDR1 MNHEY and CDR2 SMNVEV come from the germline V gene (reference sequence). The CDR3 length is 17 residues. CDR3 sequence reads: CASRSGSGGLETETQYF. The CDR3 DNA is TGTGCCAGCAGAAGTGGTAGCGGGGGCTTGGAAACTGAGACCCAGTACTTC.

The chain is built from TRBV14 and TRBJ2-1; the match to TRBD2 covers 8 bases. This CDR3 is built from 15 residues. Germline V gene data show CDR1 as SGHDN and CDR2 as FVKESK. With 3 bases clipped from V and 0 bases from J, the junction kept 1 base outside the gene matches. CDR3 sequence (DNA): TGTGCCAGCAGCCAGCTAGCGGGCTCCTACAATGAGCAGTTCTTC. This translates into CASSQLAGSYNEQFF.

The chain links TRBV10-2 to TRBJ1-5, with D maybe TRBD1 (5 bases). With 6 bases removed from V and 6 bases from J, the gap between germline ends came to 15 bases. Germline V gene sequence: CDR1 WSHSY, CDR2 SAAADI. This CDR3 has 14 residues. As DNA, the CDR3 is TGCGCCAGCAGCTCAGCCGGGAGGGGTCAGCCCCAGCATTTT. Residues: CASSSAGRGQPQHF.

The J gene is TRBJ2-5, the V gene TRBV7-9; D remains ambiguous. Per the germline V gene, CDR1 is SEHNR and CDR2 is FQNEAQ (reference sequence). Trimming removed 0 bases at V and 5 bases at J, with 10 bases between. The CDR3 is 14 residues long. The CDR3 DNA is TGTGCCAGCAGCTTAGCTCCAGCGCGGGAGACCCAGTACTTC. Translated, it gives CASSLAPARETQYF.

The chain joins TRBV27 to TRBJ1-4; TRBD1 might be the D (6 bases). Trimming removed 8 bases from V and 14 bases from J, with 18 bases in between. The CDR3 is 12 amino acids. Germline V gene lookup returns CDR1 MNHEY and CDR2 SMNVEV (reference sequence). The CDR3 sequence: CASSGHHKRLFF. The CDR3 coding sequence is TGTGCCAGCTCGGGACATCATAAGAGGCTGTTTTTT.

This chain uses TRBV6-2 or TRBV6-3 with TRBJ1-4; the D is unclear. The CDR3 extends over 15 amino acids. The germline V gene has CDR1 MNHEY and CDR2 SVGEGT. The V gene lost 1 base and the J gene lost 0 bases, with 6 bases spanning the gap. In DNA, the CDR3 is TGTGCCAGCAGTTACTACCGCCCAACTAATGAAAAACTGTTTTTT. Protein product: CASSYYRPTNEKLFF.

The chain carries TRBV10-1 and TRBJ2-1, with TRBD1 identical over 8 bases. V lost 4 bases, J lost 0 bases, and 5 bases stayed unmatched. This CDR3 comprises 16 residues. CDR1 WNHNN and CDR2 SYGVQD come from the germline V gene (reference sequence). CDR3 amino acids: CASSAGQGSSYNEQFF. CDR3 coding DNA: TGCGCCAGCAGTGCCGGACAGGGAAGCTCCTACAATGAGCAGTTCTTC.

The sample holds one count of this clone. The V and J genes are TRBV7-9 and TRBJ2-3, with D possibly TRBD2 on 5 matching bases. This CDR3 has 14 amino acids. Trimming left V 5 bases short and J 5 bases short, with 14 bases between. The germline V gene has CDR1 SEHNR and CDR2 FQNEAQ (reference sequence). In DNA form, the CDR3 reads TGTGCCAGCAGCCCATACGGAGGTTTAGATACGCAGTATTTT. Translation: CASSPYGGLDTQYF.

The CDR3 DNA reads TGTGCCAGCAGCCGTCTTACGGCTTCTGGAAACACCATATATTTT. It codes for CASSRLTASGNTIYF. The chain has TRBV6-5 and TRBJ1-3; D unresolved. The V end was cut by 6 bases, the J end by 1 base, with 13 bases between. CDR1 MNHEY and CDR2 SVGAGI come from the germline V gene. The CDR3 consists of 15 residues.